This T cell receptor beta chain was obtained from a study of blood T cell repertoires in COVID-19. Across the study: Whether acute or convalescent, the COVID-19 samples came from the United States, Italy and Spain. From T cells, B-cell-depleted T cells, or PBMCs came the material, which was cDNA or gDNA.

This clone was seen only a few times. Methods used by the authors: Amplification from reference gene primers served as the basis for estimated nucleated cell counts. The table came from immunoSEQ multiplex PCR; TCRdb's copy has only in-frame clones and leaves some out. V and J calls and clone size are copied from that table; D and trimming were computed from the DNA. The sample includes about 210,000 clones, 81% of them seen just once. The sequencing input was PBMCs or T cells enriched from blood (not recorded which). The receptor was derived from a woman in her 50s with acute COVID-19.

This CDR3 reads CASSLAPDRGGTGELFF. CDR3 DNA sequence: TGTGCCAGCAGCTTAGCCCCAGACAGGGGTGGCACCGGGGAGCTGTTTTTT. The V and J genes are TRBV11-3 and TRBJ2-2, with 8 bases aligning to TRBD1. Unmatched junction bases numbered 8, after V lost 1 base and J lost 4 bases. CDR3 length equals 17 residues. CDR1 is SGHNT, CDR2 YENEEA, per germline. Complete variable domain (other parts from reference TRBV11-3 and TRBJ2-2): EAGVVQSPRYKIIEKKQPVAFWCNPISGHNTLYWYLQNLGQGPELLIRYENEEAVDDSQLPKDRFSAERLKGVDSTLKIQPAELGDSAVYLCASSLAPDRGGTGELFFGEGSRLTVL.